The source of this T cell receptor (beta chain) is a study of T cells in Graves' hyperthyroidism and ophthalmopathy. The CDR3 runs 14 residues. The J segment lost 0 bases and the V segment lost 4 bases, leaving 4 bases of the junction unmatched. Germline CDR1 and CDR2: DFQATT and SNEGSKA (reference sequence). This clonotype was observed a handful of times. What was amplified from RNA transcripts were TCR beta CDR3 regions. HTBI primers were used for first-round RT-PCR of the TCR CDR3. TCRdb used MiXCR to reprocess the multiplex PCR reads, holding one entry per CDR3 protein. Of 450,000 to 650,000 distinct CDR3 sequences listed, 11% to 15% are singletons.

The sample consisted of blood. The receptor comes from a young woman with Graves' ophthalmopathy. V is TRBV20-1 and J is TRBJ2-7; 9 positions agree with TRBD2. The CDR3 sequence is CSAKTSGNSYEQYF. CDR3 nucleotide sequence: TGCAGTGCTAAGACTAGCGGTAACTCCTACGAGCAGTACTTC.